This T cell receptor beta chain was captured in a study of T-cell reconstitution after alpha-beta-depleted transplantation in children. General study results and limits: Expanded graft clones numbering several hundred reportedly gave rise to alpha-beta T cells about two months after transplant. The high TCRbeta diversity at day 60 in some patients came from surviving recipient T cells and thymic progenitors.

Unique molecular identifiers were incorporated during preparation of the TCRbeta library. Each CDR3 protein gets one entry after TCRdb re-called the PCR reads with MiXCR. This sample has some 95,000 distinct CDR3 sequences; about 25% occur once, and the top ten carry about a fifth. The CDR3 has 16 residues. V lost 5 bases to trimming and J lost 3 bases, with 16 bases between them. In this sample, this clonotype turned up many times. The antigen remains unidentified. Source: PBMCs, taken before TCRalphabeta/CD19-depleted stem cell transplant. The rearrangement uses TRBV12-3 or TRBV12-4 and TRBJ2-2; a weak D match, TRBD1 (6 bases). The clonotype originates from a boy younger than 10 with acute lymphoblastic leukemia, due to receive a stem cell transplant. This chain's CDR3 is CASSRAIQGYTGELFF. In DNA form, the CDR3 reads TGTGCCAGCAGTCGAGCAATACAGGGATACACCGGGGAGCTGTTTTTT.